The 9 T cell receptor beta chains presented below share a single source sample, sequenced in a study of CD8 T cells in Susac syndrome. It was with random hexamers that roughly 0.5 to 1 ug RNA was reverse transcribed. TCRdb re-derived calls from the immunoSEQ multiplex PCR reads in MiXCR, one entry per CDR3 protein. The sample records 150,000 to 200,000 distinct CDR3 sequences, over 90% being singletons. Sequenced material: CD8+ T cells from PBMCs. These receptors all come from a human donor with Susac syndrome.

This clonotype was found once. CDR3 DNA sequence: TGCGCCAGCAGTGAGCCAATGGGAGGCGGGAGCCACGAGCAGTACTTC. Amino acid sequence: CASSEPMGGGSHEQYF. The V and J genes are TRBV10-2 and TRBJ2-7; TRBD2 matches 7 bases. This CDR3 is 16 amino acids long. CDR1 is WSHSY, CDR2 SAAADI, per germline. V lost 2 bases and J lost 5; bases outside the gene matches: 12.

The chain is built from TRBV4-2 and TRBJ1-1; D gene uncertain. Germline V gives CDR1 LGHNA, CDR2 YNFKEQ. Between the trimmed V and J ends, which lost 1 base and 0 bases, there was a span of 9 bases. This CDR3 has 15 residues. CDR3 loop: CASSQVADLNTEAFF. In nucleotides, the CDR3 is TGTGCCAGCAGCCAAGTGGCAGACTTGAACACTGAAGCTTTCTTT.

The rearrangement joins TRBV6-5 to TRBJ2-3; D not certain. Germline V CDR1 and CDR2: MNHEY, SVGAGI. CDR3 length: 13 amino acids. V lost 2 bases to trimming and J lost 2 bases, with 5 bases between them. CDR3 residues: CASSYVPTDTQYF. The CDR3 DNA reads TGTGCCAGCAGTTACGTACCCACAGATACGCAGTATTTT.

The chain is built from TRBV7-9 and TRBJ1-1, with a tentative D call TRBD1 (5 bases). The CDR3 length is 12 residues. Per germline, CDR1 SEHNR and CDR2 FQNEAQ (reference sequence). Trimming left V 5 bases short and J 8 bases short, with 12 bases between. Here the CDR3 reads CASSDSTAEAFF. The CDR3 nucleotides are TGTGCCAGCAGCGATTCGACAGCAGAAGCTTTCTTT. The whole variable domain, filled in from reference TRBV7-9 and TRBJ1-1, reads DTGVSQNPRHKITKRGQNVTFRCDPISEHNRLYWYRQTLGQGPEFLTYFQNEAQLEKSRLLSDRFSAERPKGSFSTLEIQRTEQGDSAMYLCASSDSTAEAFFGQGTRLTVV.

The chain couples TRBV4-1 to TRBJ1-2; D is undetermined. V shed 1 base and J shed 4 bases, with 7 bases lying between them. The CDR3 sequence is 13 residues long. Germline V gene sequence: CDR1 MGHRA, CDR2 YSYEKL. The CDR3 DNA follows: TGCGCCAGCAGCCAAGTAGATTTCTATGGCTACACCTTC. Protein sequence: CASSQVDFYGYTF.

This chain connects TRBV5-1 to TRBJ1-1; D gene ambiguous. Germline V gene lookup returns CDR1 SGHRS and CDR2 YFSETQ. Trimming left V 0 bases short and J 0 bases short, with 15 bases between. CDR3 size: 17 residues. Here the CDR3 DNA reads TGCGCCAGCAGCTTGGAGGGCGCGTTGGAAATGAACACTGAAGCTTTCTTT. Translation: CASSLEGALEMNTEAFF.

This chain uses TRBV5-6 with TRBJ1-1, with unresolved D. Trimming took 7 bases from V and 1 from J, leaving 8 bases between them. CDR1 SGHDT and CDR2 YYEEEE come from the germline V gene. There are 12 residues in the CDR3. CDR3 in DNA: TGTGCCAGCCATGGGTCGAACACTGAAGCTTTCTTT. Residues: CASHGSNTEAFF.

This chain joins TRBV2 and TRBJ1-4, with 8 positions matching TRBD1. Trimming removed 8 bases from V and 7 bases from J; junction bases left unmatched: 12. The V gene's germline CDR1 is SNHLY and CDR2 FYNNEI. CDR3 length equals 15 residues. The chain's CDR3 is CASGILGDRPEKLFF. The CDR3, as DNA: TGTGCCAGCGGGATCCTGGGGGACAGGCCTGAAAAACTGTTTTTT.

The chain combines TRBV25-1 with TRBJ1-2, with D possibly TRBD1 on 6 matching bases. Germline CDR1 and CDR2: MGHDK and SYGVNS. The CDR3 totals 13 residues. V dropped 8 bases and J dropped 3 bases, with 13 bases sitting between them. The CDR3 sequence: CASRNGTYYGYTF. CDR3 nucleotides: TGTGCCAGCCGAAACGGGACATACTATGGCTACACCTTC.